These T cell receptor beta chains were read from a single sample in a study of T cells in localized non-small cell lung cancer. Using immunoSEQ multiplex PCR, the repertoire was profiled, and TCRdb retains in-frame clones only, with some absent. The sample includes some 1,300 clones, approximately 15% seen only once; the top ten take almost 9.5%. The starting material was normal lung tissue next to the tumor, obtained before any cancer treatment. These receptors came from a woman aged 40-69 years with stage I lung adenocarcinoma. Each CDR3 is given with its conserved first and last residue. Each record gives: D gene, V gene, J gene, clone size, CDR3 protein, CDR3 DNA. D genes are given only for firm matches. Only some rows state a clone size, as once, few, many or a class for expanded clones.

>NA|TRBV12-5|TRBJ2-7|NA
CASTFTSGSYEQYF
TGTGCCAGCACCTTCACCTCAGGGTCCTACGAGCAGTACTTC
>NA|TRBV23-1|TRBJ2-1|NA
CASSQDLGDEQFF
TGCGCCAGCAGCCAAGATCTTGGAGATGAGCAGTTCTTC
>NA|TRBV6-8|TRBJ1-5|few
CASSYPGPSNQPQHF
TGTGCCAGCAGTTACCCGGGACCCAGCAATCAGCCCCAGCATTTT
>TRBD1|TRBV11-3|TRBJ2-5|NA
CASSYYGTDQETQYF
TGTGCCAGCAGCTATTACGGGACAGACCAAGAGACCCAGTACTTC
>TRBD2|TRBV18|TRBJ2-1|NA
CASSTGTSGENEQFF
TGTGCCAGCTCAACCGGGACTAGCGGGGAAAATGAGCAGTTCTTC
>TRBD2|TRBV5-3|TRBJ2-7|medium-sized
CARSLTSGGYEQYF
TGTGCCAGAAGCTTGACTAGCGGGGGGTACGAGCAGTACTTC
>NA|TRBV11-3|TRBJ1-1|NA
CASSVSSRSTEAFF
TGTGCCAGCAGCGTATCTTCCCGGAGCACTGAAGCTTTCTTT
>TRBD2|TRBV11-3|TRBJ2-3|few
CASSETSGGPSTDTQYF
TGTGCCAGCAGCGAGACTAGCGGGGGCCCTAGCACAGATACGCAGTATTTT
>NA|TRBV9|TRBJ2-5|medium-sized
CASSVSGELAETQYF
TGTGCCAGCAGCGTCTCAGGGGAGTTAGCGGAGACCCAGTACTTC
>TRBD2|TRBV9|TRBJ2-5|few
CASSPYRGGRETQYF
TGTGCCAGCAGCCCCTACCGGGGGGGCCGGGAGACCCAGTACTTC
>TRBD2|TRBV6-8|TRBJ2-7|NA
CASSPGRLAGLDEQYF
TGTGCCAGCAGTCCCGGAAGACTAGCGGGGTTGGACGAGCAGTACTTC
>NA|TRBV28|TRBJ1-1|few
CASRWAGLNTEAFF
TGTGCCAGCAGGTGGGCGGGCCTGAACACTGAAGCTTTCTTT
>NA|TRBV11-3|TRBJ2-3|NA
CASSLGGSLPAPTQYF
TGTGCCAGCAGCTTAGGGGGGAGCCTACCGGCCCCCACGCAGTATTTT
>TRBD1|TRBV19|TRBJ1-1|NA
CASSIGTEEPYTEAFF
TGTGCCAGTAGTATTGGGACAGAGGAACCTTACACTGAAGCTTTCTTT
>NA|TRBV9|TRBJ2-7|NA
CASSWLGRGGEQYF
TGTGCCAGCAGTTGGTTGGGCAGGGGAGGCGAGCAGTACTTC
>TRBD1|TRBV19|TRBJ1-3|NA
CASSTTGTAGSSGNTIYF
TGTGCCAGTAGTACGACAGGGACAGCGGGAAGCTCTGGAAACACCATATATTTT
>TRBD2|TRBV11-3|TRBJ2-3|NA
CASSPGTSGGAVDTQYF
TGTGCCAGCAGCCCCGGGACTAGCGGGGGGGCCGTGGATACGCAGTATTTT
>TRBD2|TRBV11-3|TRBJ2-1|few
CASSPFTGGGNEQFF
TGTGCCAGCAGTCCTTTCACGGGGGGAGGGAATGAGCAGTTCTTC
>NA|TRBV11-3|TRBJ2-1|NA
CASSLVSASNEQFF
TGTGCCAGCAGCTTAGTATCGGCCTCCAATGAGCAGTTCTTC
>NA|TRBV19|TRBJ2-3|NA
CASSGGGDTQYF
TGTGCCAGCTCAGGGGGAGGAGATACGCAGTATTTT
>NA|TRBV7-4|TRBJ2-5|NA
CASSFFSGETQYF
TGTGCCAGCAGCTTCTTCAGCGGAGAGACCCAGTACTTC
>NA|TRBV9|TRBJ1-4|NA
CASSVAFGQINEKLFF
TGTGCCAGCAGCGTAGCTTTCGGACAGATTAATGAAAAACTGTTTTTT
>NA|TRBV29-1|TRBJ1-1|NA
CSVDLEAGTEAFF
TGCAGCGTTGATCTTGAAGCTGGCACTGAAGCTTTCTTT
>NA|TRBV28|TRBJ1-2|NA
CASSLLGGQGWHYGYTF
TGTGCCAGCAGTTTATTAGGTGGGCAGGGGTGGCACTATGGCTACACCTTC
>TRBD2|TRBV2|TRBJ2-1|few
CASSSALAGGNNEQFF
TGTGCCAGCAGCTCGGCATTAGCGGGGGGGAACAATGAGCAGTTCTTC
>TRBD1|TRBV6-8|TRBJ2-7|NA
CASSDRGHEQYF
TGTGCCAGCAGTGACAGGGGCCACGAGCAGTACTTC
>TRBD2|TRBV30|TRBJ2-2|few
CAWNRGGSNTGELFF
TGTGCCTGGAACCGCGGGGGTTCGAACACCGGGGAGCTGTTTTTT
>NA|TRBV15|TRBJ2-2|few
CATSRDQERATGELFF
TGTGCCACCAGCAGAGATCAAGAGCGCGCCACCGGGGAGCTGTTTTTT
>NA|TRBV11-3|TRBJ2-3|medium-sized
CASSRDPATTDTQYF
TGTGCCAGCAGCCGGGACCCCGCAACCACAGATACGCAGTATTTT
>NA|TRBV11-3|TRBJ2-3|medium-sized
CASSLSQGSTDTQYF
TGTGCCAGCAGCTTATCCCAGGGGAGCACAGATACGCAGTATTTT
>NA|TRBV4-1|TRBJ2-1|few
CASSQRGSSSYNEQFF
TGCGCCAGCAGCCAAAGGGGCTCCTCCTCCTACAATGAGCAGTTCTTC
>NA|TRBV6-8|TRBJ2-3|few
CASSYSAEGIADTQYF
TGTGCCAGCAGTTACTCGGCGGAGGGAATCGCAGATACGCAGTATTTT
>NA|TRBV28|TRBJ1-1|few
CASSRLSASAEAFF
TGTGCCAGCAGCCGCCTGAGTGCTTCCGCTGAAGCTTTCTTT
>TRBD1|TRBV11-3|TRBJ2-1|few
CASSQGQGYSSEQFF
TGTGCCAGCAGCCAGGGACAGGGTTATAGTAGTGAGCAGTTCTTC
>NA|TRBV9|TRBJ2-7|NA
CASSPTRGTDEQYF
TGTGCCAGCAGCCCAACGAGGGGAACCGACGAGCAGTACTTC
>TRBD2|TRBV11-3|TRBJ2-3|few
CASSFLRGASSTDTQYF
TGTGCCAGCAGCTTCCTGCGGGGGGCCTCTAGCACAGATACGCAGTATTTT
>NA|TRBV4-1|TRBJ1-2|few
CASSQDRVRGIEGYGYTF
TGCGCCAGCAGCCAAGATAGGGTCCGGGGGATAGAAGGGTATGGCTACACCTTC
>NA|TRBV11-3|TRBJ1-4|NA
CASSLDQSPGFTEKLFF
TGTGCCAGCAGCTTAGATCAATCCCCAGGTTTTACGGAAAAACTGTTTTTT
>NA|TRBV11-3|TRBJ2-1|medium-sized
CASSANPRTFSWDNEQFF
TGTGCCAGCAGCGCCAACCCCAGGACTTTTAGCTGGGACAATGAGCAGTTCTTC
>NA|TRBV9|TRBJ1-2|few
CASREGFTYGYTF
TGTGCCAGTCGTGAGGGATTTACCTATGGCTACACCTTC
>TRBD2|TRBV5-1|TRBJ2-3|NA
CASSLGRGGTDTQYF
TGCGCCAGCAGCTTGGGGCGGGGGGGCACAGATACGCAGTATTTT
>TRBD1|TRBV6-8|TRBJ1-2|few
CASRNDRDLGYTF
TGTGCCAGCAGAAACGACAGGGACCTTGGCTACACCTTC
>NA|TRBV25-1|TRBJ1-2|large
CASSESLYGYTF
TGTGCCAGCAGTGAAAGTCTATATGGCTACACCTTC
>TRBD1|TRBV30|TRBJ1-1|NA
CAWSETGVRTEAFF
TGTGCCTGGAGCGAAACAGGGGTTCGAACTGAAGCTTTCTTT
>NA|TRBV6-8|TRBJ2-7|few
CASSYAATTGFMSSNSYEQYF
TGTGCCAGCAGTTACGCGGCGACAACAGGGTTCATGAGTTCCAACTCCTACGAGCAGTACTTC